This paragraph reports one T cell receptor beta chain. As handled by the study authors: Estimates of nucleated cell counts were drawn from the amplification of reference gene primers. Libraries were prepared by immunoSEQ multiplex PCR; TCRdb keeps only in-frame clonotypes and omits some of them. Clone size and V and J calls were adopted from that table, with D and trimming inferred from the DNA. The sample carries 250,000 to 300,000 clones, more than 70% recorded once. CDR3 size: 14 residues. V was pared by 3 bases and J by 4 bases, with 10 bases between. Germline CDR1 SGHAT, CDR2 FQNNGV. The source of the sample is a study of blood T cell repertoires in COVID-19.

The J gene is TRBJ2-1, the V gene TRBV11-2; no firm D call. This sequence was found in a woman aged 30 to 39 with COVID-19, enrolled during active disease. The sequenced material came from peripheral blood. The CDR3 reads CASSLPRGYNEQFF. The CDR3, as DNA: TGTGCCAGCAGCTTGCCAAGAGGATACAATGAGCAGTTCTTC.